Following are 27 T cell receptor beta chains from one sample sequenced in a study of blood T cell repertoires in COVID-19. The repertoire was sequenced with immunoSEQ multiplex PCR; TCRdb's copy has only in-frame clones and lacks some. The sample contains roughly 120,000 clones, roughly 84% of which appear only once. The sample comprised peripheral blood. All receptors come from a woman aged 45-65 years with acute or convalescent COVID-19.

CDR3 in DNA: TGTGCCAGCAGCTTACGGGACAGGGGGCTTGGAGAGCAGTTCTTC. Translation gives CASSLRDRGLGEQFF. The chain combines TRBV7-8 with TRBJ2-1; 12 nucleotides agree with TRBD1. The CDR3 is 15 residues long. CDR1 SGHVS and CDR2 FQNEAQ come from the germline V gene. V was pared by 2 bases and J by 10 bases, with 6 bases of the junction left unmatched.

The V gene is TRBV5-6, the J gene TRBJ2-7, with D unresolved. V lost 0 bases to trimming and J lost 5 bases, with 6 bases between them. The CDR3 sequence is 12 residues long. Germline-derived CDR1 and CDR2 are SGHDT and YYEEEE. The CDR3 sequence: CASSLGGDEQYF. CDR3 coding DNA: TGTGCCAGCAGCTTGGGAGGAGACGAGCAGTACTTC. Full variable domain (outside the CDR3, taken from reference TRBV5-6 and TRBJ2-7): DAGVTQSPTHLIKTRGQQVTLRCSPKSGHDTVSWYQQALGQGPQFIFQYYEEEERQRGNFPDRFSGHQFPNYSSELNVNALLLGDSALYLCASSLGGDEQYFGPGTRLTVT.

About this clone itself: Other DNA sequences in this specimen translate into the identical CDR3. The V gene is TRBV5-1, the J gene TRBJ2-1, with 7 bases matching TRBD1. CDR1 and CDR2 (germline): SGHRS, YFSETQ. The CDR3 runs 14 residues. Trimming removed 3 bases from V and 4 bases from J; junction bases left unmatched: 4. The CDR3 DNA reads TGCGCCAGCAGCTCAGGGACAGAATACAATGAGCAGTTCTTC. Amino acids: CASSSGTEYNEQFF. Looking up the rest from reference TRBV5-1 and TRBJ2-1 gives the full variable domain: KAGVTQTPRYLIKTRGQQVTLSCSPISGHRSVSWYQQTPGQGLQFLFEYFSETQRNKGNFPGRFSGRQFSNSRSEMNVSTLELGDSALYLCASSSGTEYNEQFFGPGTRLTVL.

The V gene is TRBV10-3, the J gene TRBJ2-3; 7 nucleotides align to TRBD2. Germline V lookup: CDR1 ENHRY, CDR2 SYGVKD. The CDR3 extends over 16 amino acids. Trimming took 6 bases from V and 2 from J; bases not matched to a gene: 11. CDR3 coding DNA: TGTGCCATCAGCGGAGGGGACTACATGTCCACAGATACGCAGTATTTT. This sequence encodes CAISGGDYMSTDTQYF.

This rearrangement joins TRBV30 to TRBJ1-3, with a weak D call TRBD1 (6 bases). This CDR3 spans 13 amino acids. Germline V lookup: CDR1 GTSNPN, CDR2 SVGIG (reference sequence). Trimming took off 4 bases at V and 2 bases at J, with 9 bases between the two ends. The CDR3 is CAWNTGTGNTIYF. Here the CDR3 DNA reads TGTGCCTGGAATACAGGGACTGGAAACACCATATATTTT.

This clone was counted a few times. The J gene is TRBJ1-4, the V gene TRBV5-1; a possible D gene is TRBD1 (5 bases). The CDR3 covers 14 residues. Trimming pared 4 bases from V and 5 bases from J, leaving 12 bases between. Germline V CDR1 and CDR2: SGHRS, YFSETQ. In DNA, the CDR3 is TGCGCCAGCAGCCTGGGGACGGGGAATGAAAAACTGTTTTTT. It is translated as CASSLGTGNEKLFF.

A few counts support this clone. The chain carries TRBV7-6 and TRBJ1-4; D might be TRBD1 (5 bases). Trimming cost V 0 bases and J 8 bases, with 13 bases left between them. Germline CDR1 reads SGHVS; CDR2 reads FNYEAQ. The CDR3 is 15 amino acids. The DNA of the CDR3 is TGTGCCAGCAGCTTAGCGGGGGGTGTACGGGAAAAACTGTTTTTT. It specifies CASSLAGGVREKLFF.

The chain joins TRBV28 to TRBJ1-5; D not resolved. CDR3 length: 12 amino acids. Deletions cut 5 bases from V and 7 bases from J, with 9 bases between. The germline gives CDR1 MDHEN, CDR2 SYDVKM. The CDR3 nucleotides read TGTGCCAGCAGTATACCGGGGCAGCCCCAGCATTTT. Translation: CASSIPGQPQHF.

The sample holds one count of this clone. The V call is TRBV19, the J call TRBJ2-6; 9 positions agree with TRBD1. CDR3 length: 16 residues. The V gene's germline CDR1 is LNHDA and CDR2 SQIVND (reference sequence). Losses at the gene ends were 6 bases for V and 1 base for J; bases not matched to a gene: 4. CDR3 sequence reads: CASRDRGRSGANVLTF. CDR3 bases: TGTGCCAGTAGGGACAGGGGAAGGTCTGGGGCCAACGTCCTGACTTTC.

V gene TRBV2 combines with J gene TRBJ2-3; unclear D gene. Trimming removed 6 bases from V and 5 bases from J, with 12 bases in between. The length of the CDR3 is 13 residues. Germline V gene lookup returns CDR1 SNHLY and CDR2 FYNNEI. In nucleotides, the CDR3 is TGTGCCAGCAGCTCTTCCCCGGGAGATACGCAGTATTTT. Its translation: CASSSSPGDTQYF.

This clone came up once. The rearrangement uses TRBV6-1 and TRBJ1-5; D unresolved. V was shortened by 2 bases and J by 7 bases, with 6 bases between the two germline ends. The CDR3 is 12 amino acids. Germline CDR1 reads MNHNS; CDR2 reads SASEGT. CDR3 nucleotides: TGTGCCAGCAGTGAAAGAGGCCAGCCCCAGCATTTT. This sequence encodes CASSERGQPQHF.

The V gene is TRBV12-5, the J gene TRBJ2-3; D gene ambiguous. This CDR3 is 11 amino acids long. The germline V gene encodes CDR1 LGHNT and CDR2 FRNRAP. The CDR3 loop reads CALKTPDTQYF. DNA for the CDR3: TGTGCCCTCAAGACACCAGATACGCAGTATTTT.

The chain has TRBV7-9 and TRBJ1-3; D ambiguous. Germline CDR1 reads SEHNR; CDR2 reads FQNEAQ (reference sequence). This CDR3 has 12 residues. Deletions cut 2 bases from V and 4 bases from J, with 3 bases between. CDR3 sequence reads: CASSLQGNTIYF. The CDR3 DNA is TGTGCCAGCAGCTTACAGGGAAACACCATATATTTT. The full variable domain, completed using reference TRBV7-9 and TRBJ1-3, is DTGVSQNPRHKITKRGQNVTFRCDPISEHNRLYWYRQTLGQGPEFLTYFQNEAQLEKSRLLSDRFSAERPKGSFSTLEIQRTEQGDSAMYLCASSLQGNTIYFGEGSWLTVV.

This chain joins TRBV5-5 and TRBJ2-3; TRBD2 matches 7 bases. J gave up 6 bases and V 4 bases, and 11 bases lay outside the gene matches. Germline V CDR1 and CDR2: SGHKS, YYEKEE (reference sequence). The CDR3 is 15 amino acids. This chain's CDR3 is CASSPAGLTWDTQYF. The CDR3 DNA reads as TGTGCCAGCAGCCCGGCGGGACTAACGTGGGATACGCAGTATTTT. The whole variable domain, filled in from reference TRBV5-5 and TRBJ2-3, reads DAGVTQSPTHLIKTRGQQVTLRCSPISGHKSVSWYQQVLGQGPQFIFQYYEKEERGRGNFPDRFSARQFPNYSSELNVNALLLGDSALYLCASSPAGLTWDTQYFGPGTRLTVL.

This chain connects TRBV29-1 to TRBJ1-1; TRBD1 aligns across 11 bases. Germline trimming cut 1 base from V and 7 bases from J; bases unmatched to any gene: 8. The CDR3 consists of 15 residues. Germline V gene lookup returns CDR1 SQVTM and CDR2 ANQGSEA. CDR3 sequence (DNA): TGCAGCGTTGAAGGAAGGGACAGGGGGTTTAGTGAAGCTTTCTTT. Its translation is CSVEGRDRGFSEAFF.

The chain employs TRBV9 and TRBJ2-5; maybe TRBD1 (6 bases). Germline V gene sequence: CDR1 SGDLS, CDR2 YYNGEE. The CDR3 has 14 residues. Trimming pared 6 bases from V and 5 bases from J, leaving 17 bases between. This CDR3 is CASTRAGALETQYF. CDR3 bases: TGTGCCAGCACCCGGGCAGGGGCCTTGGAGACCCAGTACTTC.

The V and J genes are TRBV24-1 and TRBJ2-1; the match to TRBD2 covers 7 bases. The CDR3 sequence is 15 residues long. The ends lost 7 bases at V and 0 bases at J; junction bases unmatched: 5. Germline values: CDR1 KGHDR, CDR2 SFDVKD. CDR3 amino acids: CATRGRGSSYNEQFF. CDR3 nucleotides: TGTGCCACCAGGGGGCGCGGGAGCTCCTACAATGAGCAGTTCTTC.

This clone came up once. The chain employs TRBV12-3 or TRBV12-4 and TRBJ2-3; D remains unclear. The CDR3 length is 12 residues. Deletions cut 3 bases from V and 4 bases from J, with 5 bases between. The CDR3 loop is CASSFSSDTQYF. The CDR3 coding sequence is TGTGCCAGCAGTTTTAGCTCAGATACGCAGTATTTT.

The gene calls are TRBV5-1 and TRBJ1-5, with D tentatively TRBD1 (5 bases). The CDR3 covers 14 residues. Germline CDR1 is SGHRS and CDR2 is YFSETQ. Trimming stripped 0 bases from V and 7 bases from J, with 11 bases between. The DNA of the CDR3 is TGCGCCAGCAGCTTGGCCGCGGGGGGACAGCCCCAGCATTTT. It yields the protein CASSLAAGGQPQHF.

The DNA for the CDR3 is TGCGCCAGCAGCTTCACAGGGCTCGACCTCTCTGGAAACACCATATATTTT. Amino acids: CASSFTGLDLSGNTIYF. The rearrangement uses TRBV5-1 and TRBJ1-3; D may be TRBD1 (6 bases). The CDR3 runs 17 residues. CDR1 SGHRS and CDR2 YFSETQ come from the germline V gene. V lost 2 bases and J 0 bases, leaving 15 bases between the germline ends.

This clone was seen just once. The rearrangement links TRBV7-6 to TRBJ2-1; D ambiguous. The germline gives CDR1 SGHVS, CDR2 FNYEAQ. The CDR3 runs 15 residues. Between the trimmed V and J ends, which lost 2 bases and 9 bases, there was a span of 17 bases. CDR3 loop: CASSLSTTLLREQFF. The CDR3 nucleotides read TGTGCCAGCAGCTTATCGACAACCCTGCTCCGTGAGCAGTTCTTC.

The chain employs TRBV11-2 and TRBJ2-7; 8 bases match TRBD1. This CDR3 has 14 amino acids. Losses at the gene ends were 1 base for V and 3 bases for J; bases not matched to a gene: 2. Germline loops: CDR1 SGHAT, CDR2 FQNNGV. The CDR3 DNA reads as TGTGCCAGCAGCTTAGGAGACAGGGGCTACGAGCAGTACTTC. This codes for CASSLGDRGYEQYF.

This rearrangement joins TRBV7-3 to TRBJ2-1; TRBD2 matches 9 bases. The V gene end was trimmed by 5 bases and the J gene end by 6 bases; junction bases not matched to a gene: 11. CDR1 is SGHTA and CDR2 is FQGTGA in the germline V gene. The CDR3 length is 16 residues. Here the CDR3 DNA reads TGTGCCAGCAGCCCCGGACTAGCGACGGGAATCAATGAGCAGTTCTTC. Its protein is CASSPGLATGINEQFF.

This clone showed up just a few times. The genes are TRBV13 and TRBJ1-3, with D possibly being TRBD1 (6 bases). The CDR3 totals 14 residues. V gave up 5 bases and J gave up 0 bases, with 8 bases separating them. Germline V gene sequence: CDR1 PRHDT, CDR2 FYEKMQ (reference sequence). The CDR3 loop is CASSPQGSGNTIYF. In DNA form, the CDR3 reads TGTGCCAGCAGCCCACAGGGCTCTGGAAACACCATATATTTT.

This clone came up once. The rearrangement uses TRBV25-1 and TRBJ2-7; 9 positions agree with TRBD1. The CDR3 contains 16 residues. V shed 0 bases, J shed 2 bases, and the junction held 5 bases outside the gene matches. CDR1 and CDR2 (germline): MGHDK, SYGVNS. The CDR3 region has the DNA TGTGCCAGCAGTGAATATGCACAGGGGGCAACCTACGAGCAGTACTTC. Amino acid sequence: CASSEYAQGATYEQYF.

V usage is TRBV18 and J usage is TRBJ2-7; 9 nucleotides agree with TRBD1. Germline trimming cut 4 bases from V and 3 bases from J; bases unmatched to any gene: 13. This CDR3 contains 17 residues. Looked up from germline, CDR1 is KGHSH and CDR2 is LQKENI. CDR3 coding DNA: TGTGCCAGCTCACGGTCGAGAAACCGGGACAGGGACTACGAGCAGTACTTC. Amino acid sequence: CASSRSRNRDRDYEQYF.

This chain connects TRBV12-3 or TRBV12-4 to TRBJ2-3; no definite D call. CDR3 length equals 12 residues. V shed 6 bases and J shed 2 bases, with 6 bases lying between them. CDR3 residues: CASSADTDTQYF. CDR3 coding DNA: TGTGCCAGCAGCGCGGACACAGATACGCAGTATTTT.